This T cell receptor (beta chain) is drawn from a study of T-cell memory formation after mild COVID-19. Sample barcodes and UMIs were carried by the TCR alpha and TCR beta cDNA libraries that 5'RACE generated with constant-segment primers. TCRdb ran MiXCR on the 5' RACE reads and lists one entry per CDR3 protein. There are roughly 250,000 distinct CDR3 sequences in the sample; approximately 16% occur only once, and around a fifth lies in the top ten. The V gene lost 5 bases and the J gene lost 4 bases, with 9 bases spanning the gap. The CDR3 sequence is 14 residues long. Germline CDR1 is MNHEY and CDR2 is SMNVEV (reference sequence). Whole-study results and caveats: Among contracting clones, CD4+ were mainly CM/EM and CD8+ enriched in EMRA. Unconfirmed was the SARS-CoV-2 specificity of second-wave clones that peaked on day 37. Cross-reactive memory seemingly joined, as some responding clones were found in pre-infection memory.

Regarding this clonotype: The antigen is undetermined.

This sequence originates from a young man who had mild COVID-19 (a few samples of this study predate the infection). Cell type and time point are not known. The material sequenced was PBMCs or a T cell subset sorted from them (not recorded which). The rearrangement uses TRBV27 and TRBJ2-6; D is ambiguous. The CDR3, as DNA: TGTGCCAGCAGTCGAAGTCGGGGGGCCAACGTCCTGACTTTC. This gives the protein CASSRSRGANVLTF.